This TCR beta chain comes out of a study of T-cell reconstitution after alpha-beta-depleted transplantation in children. The CDR3 consists of 14 residues. V was trimmed by 4 bases and J by 2 bases, leaving 9 bases between them. Germline V gives CDR1 SGHVS, CDR2 FQNEAQ. It was with unique molecular identifiers that the TCRbeta library was prepared. TCRdb itself ran the PCR reads through MiXCR, one entry per CDR3 protein. The data contain 60,000 to 85,000 distinct CDR3 sequences, 18% of them singletons. This sample comprised PBMCs, mostly from graft donor cells, obtained 360 days after TCRalphabeta/CD19-depleted stem cell transplant. The TCR originated in a male patient under 10 years old who had a stem cell transplant for acute lymphoblastic leukemia, so the T cells may come from the graft donor. The chain recombines TRBV7-8 with TRBJ2-1; D not certain. In DNA form, the CDR3 reads TGTGCCAGCAGCTCCTTAAGCGCCTACAATGAGCAGTTCTTC. It is translated as CASSSLSAYNEQFF.